This TCR beta chain is from a study of blood T cell repertoires in COVID-19. Study-wide context: Researchers got acute and convalescent COVID-19 samples from the United States, Italy and Spain. From T cells, B-cell-depleted T cells, or PBMCs came the material, which was cDNA or gDNA.

From germline, CDR1 is KGHSH and CDR2 LQKENI. With 5 bases removed from V and 3 bases from J, the gap between germline ends came to 13 bases. CDR3 length: 14 residues. In the study's own analysis: By means of reference gene primer amplification, nucleated cell counts were estimated. The assay was immunoSEQ multiplex PCR, and TCRdb's table has in-frame clones only and misses some. That table supplies the V and J calls and clone size; D and trimming were determined from the DNA. The sample consists of 130,000 or so clones, roughly 85% of them appearing once. Material for sequencing was peripheral blood. The source is a human donor in a cohort sampled during active COVID-19. The rearrangement links TRBV18 to TRBJ1-1; the D gene is possibly TRBD1 (6 bases). The CDR3 spells CASSAYTGYTEAFF. The DNA of the CDR3 is TGTGCCAGCTCAGCCTACACAGGGTACACTGAAGCTTTCTTT.